This TCR beta chain emerged from a study of blood T cell repertoires in COVID-19. Across the whole study: PBMCs, B-cell-depleted T cells, or T cells were the source of the cDNA or gDNA that made up the material.

Looked up from germline, CDR1 is DFQATT and CDR2 is SNEGSKA (reference sequence). The CDR3 covers 14 residues. The V gene end was trimmed by 3 bases and the J gene end by 6 bases; junction bases not matched to a gene: 7. Patients in Seattle were enrolled during active infection, then followed longitudinally. Study processing details: Researchers report that nucleated cell counts were estimated from reference gene primer amplification. Some clones are missing from TCRdb's copy, which holds only in-frame ones; the method was immunoSEQ multiplex PCR. V and J calls and clone size are those listed in that table; D and trimming were worked out from the DNA. The sample lists approximately 90,000 clones; approximately 84% were seen once.

This sequence joins TRBV20-1 and TRBJ2-1, with 8 bases matching TRBD2. The sequenced sample was peripheral blood. The TCR originated in a man aged 70 or older with COVID-19, enrolled during active disease. CDR3 loop: CSASPSGTSNEQFF. The CDR3 DNA reads as TGCAGTGCTAGTCCCTCCGGGACTAGCAATGAGCAGTTCTTC.